This T cell receptor (beta chain) was sequenced during a study of blood T cell repertoires in COVID-19. Across the study: Researchers got acute and convalescent COVID-19 samples from the United States, Italy and Spain.

V lost 3 bases to trimming and J lost 5 bases; unmatched junction nucleotides: 6. The CDR3 sequence is 13 residues long. Germline V gene data show CDR1 as GTSNPN and CDR2 as SVGIG (reference sequence). The table came from immunoSEQ multiplex PCR; TCRdb's copy has only in-frame clones and leaves some out. The repertoire holds over 150,000 clones, with about 86% as singletons. Patients from Seattle were sampled longitudinally, starting during active infection. Sequenced: peripheral blood. The clonotype originates from a woman aged 70 to 79 with COVID-19, enrolled during active disease. The chain carries TRBV30 and TRBJ1-1, with TRBD1 identical over 7 bases. The chain's CDR3 is CAWRSDRETEAFF. The DNA for the CDR3 is TGTGCCTGGAGGTCCGACAGGGAGACTGAAGCTTTCTTT.